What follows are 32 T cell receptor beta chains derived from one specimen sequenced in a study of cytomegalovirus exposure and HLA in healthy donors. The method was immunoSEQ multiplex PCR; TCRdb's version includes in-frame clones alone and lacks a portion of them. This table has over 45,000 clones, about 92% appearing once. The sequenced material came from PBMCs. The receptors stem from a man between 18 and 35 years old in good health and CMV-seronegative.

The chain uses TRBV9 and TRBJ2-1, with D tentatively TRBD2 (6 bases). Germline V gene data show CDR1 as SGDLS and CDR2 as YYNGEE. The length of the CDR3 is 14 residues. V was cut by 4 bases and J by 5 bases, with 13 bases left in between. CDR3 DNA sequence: TGTGCCAGCAGCCGATCCGGAGGGGACAATGAGCAGTTCTTC. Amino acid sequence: CASSRSGGDNEQFF.

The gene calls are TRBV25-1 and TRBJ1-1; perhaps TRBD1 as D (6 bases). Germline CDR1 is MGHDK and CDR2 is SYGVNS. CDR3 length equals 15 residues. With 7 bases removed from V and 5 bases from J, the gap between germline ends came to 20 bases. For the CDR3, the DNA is TGTGCCAGCACCCCCTCTATGGGGGGGCGGACTGAAGCTTTCTTT. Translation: CASTPSMGGRTEAFF.

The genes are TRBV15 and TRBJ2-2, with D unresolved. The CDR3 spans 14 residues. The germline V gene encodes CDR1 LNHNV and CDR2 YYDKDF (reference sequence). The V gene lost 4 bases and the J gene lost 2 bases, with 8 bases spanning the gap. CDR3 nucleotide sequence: TGTGCCACCAGCACCTCTAGAAACACCGGGGAGCTGTTTTTT. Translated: CATSTSRNTGELFF.

The CDR3 region has the DNA TGTGCCAGCAGCGTAGCGGGAGGGCCGGCAGATACGCAGTATTTT. Its protein product is CASSVAGGPADTQYF. The gene calls are TRBV9 and TRBJ2-3; 8 bases are shared with TRBD2. Trimming took 0 bases from V and 4 from J; bases not matched to a gene: 4. Germline-derived CDR1 and CDR2 are SGDLS and YYNGEE. CDR3 length equals 15 residues.

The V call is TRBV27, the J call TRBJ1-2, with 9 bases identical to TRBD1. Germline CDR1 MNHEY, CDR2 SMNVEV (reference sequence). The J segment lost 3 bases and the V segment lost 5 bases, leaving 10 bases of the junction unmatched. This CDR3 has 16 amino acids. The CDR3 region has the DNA TGTGCCAGCAGTCCAGACGGGACAGGGTTATACTATGGCTACACCTTC. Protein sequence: CASSPDGTGLYYGYTF.

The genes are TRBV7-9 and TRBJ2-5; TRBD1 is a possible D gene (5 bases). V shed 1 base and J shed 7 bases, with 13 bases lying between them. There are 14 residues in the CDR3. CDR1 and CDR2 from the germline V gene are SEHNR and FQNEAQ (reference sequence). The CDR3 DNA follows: TGTGCCAGCAGCTTAGTAACCGCTCAGGGGACCCAGTACTTC. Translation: CASSLVTAQGTQYF.

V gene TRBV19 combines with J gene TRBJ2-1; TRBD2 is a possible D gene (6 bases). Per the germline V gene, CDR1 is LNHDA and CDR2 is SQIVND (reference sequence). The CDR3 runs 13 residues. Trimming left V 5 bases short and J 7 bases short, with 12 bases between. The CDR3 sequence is CASSPGLNNEQFF. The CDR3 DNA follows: TGTGCCAGTAGTCCGGGACTTAATAATGAGCAGTTCTTC.

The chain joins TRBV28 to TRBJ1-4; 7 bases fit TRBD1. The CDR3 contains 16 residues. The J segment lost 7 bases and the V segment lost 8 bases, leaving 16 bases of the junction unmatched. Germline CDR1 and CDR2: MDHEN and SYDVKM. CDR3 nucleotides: TGTGCCAGCTTAGATGCAGGGGGGACCCTAGCTGAAAAACTGTTTTTT. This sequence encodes CASLDAGGTLAEKLFF.

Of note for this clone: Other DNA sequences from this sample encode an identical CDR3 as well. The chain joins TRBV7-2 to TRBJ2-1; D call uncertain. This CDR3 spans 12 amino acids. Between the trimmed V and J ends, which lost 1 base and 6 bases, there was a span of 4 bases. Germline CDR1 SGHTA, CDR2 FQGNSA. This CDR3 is CASSLVANEQFF. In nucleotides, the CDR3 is TGTGCCAGCAGCTTAGTGGCCAATGAGCAGTTCTTC.

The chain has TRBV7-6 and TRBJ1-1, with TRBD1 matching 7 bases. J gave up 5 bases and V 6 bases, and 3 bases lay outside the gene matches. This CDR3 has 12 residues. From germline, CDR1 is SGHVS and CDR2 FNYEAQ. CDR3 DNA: TGTGCCAGCAGTCCAGGGGGGACTGAAGCTTTCTTT. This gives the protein CASSPGGTEAFF.

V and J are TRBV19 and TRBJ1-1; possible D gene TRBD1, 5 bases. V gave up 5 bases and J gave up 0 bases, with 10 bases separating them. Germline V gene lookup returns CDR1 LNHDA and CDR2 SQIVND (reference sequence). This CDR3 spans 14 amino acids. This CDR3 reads CASSSRAVNTEAFF. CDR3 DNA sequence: TGTGCCAGTAGTTCCAGGGCGGTGAACACTGAAGCTTTCTTT.

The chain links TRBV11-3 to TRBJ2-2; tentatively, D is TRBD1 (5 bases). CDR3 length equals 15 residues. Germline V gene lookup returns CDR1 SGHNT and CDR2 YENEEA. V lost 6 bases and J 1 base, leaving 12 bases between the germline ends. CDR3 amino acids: CASSLGAGNTGELFF. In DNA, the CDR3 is TGTGCCAGCAGTCTAGGGGCCGGGAACACCGGGGAGCTGTTTTTT.

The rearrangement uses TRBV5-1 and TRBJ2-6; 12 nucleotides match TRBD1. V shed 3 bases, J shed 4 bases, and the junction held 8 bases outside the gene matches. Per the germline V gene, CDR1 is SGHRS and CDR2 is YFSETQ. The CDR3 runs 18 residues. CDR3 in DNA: TGCGCCAGCAGCTCACCGGGACAGGGGGCGTCCGGGGCCAACGTCCTGACTTTC. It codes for CASSSPGQGASGANVLTF.

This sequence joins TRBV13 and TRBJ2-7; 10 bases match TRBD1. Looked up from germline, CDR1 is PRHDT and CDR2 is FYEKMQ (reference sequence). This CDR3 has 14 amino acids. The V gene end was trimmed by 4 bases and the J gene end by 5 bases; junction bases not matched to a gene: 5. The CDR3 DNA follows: TGTGCCAGCAGCTCCCGGGACAGGGGCCACGAGCAGTACTTC. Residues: CASSSRDRGHEQYF.

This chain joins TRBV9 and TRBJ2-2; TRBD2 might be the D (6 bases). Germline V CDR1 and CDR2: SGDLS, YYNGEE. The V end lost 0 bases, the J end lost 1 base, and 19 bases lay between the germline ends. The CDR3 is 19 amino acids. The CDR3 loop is CASSVGLGRGRKNTGELFF. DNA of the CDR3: TGTGCCAGCAGCGTAGGACTCGGTCGTGGGAGGAAGAACACCGGGGAGCTGTTTTTT.

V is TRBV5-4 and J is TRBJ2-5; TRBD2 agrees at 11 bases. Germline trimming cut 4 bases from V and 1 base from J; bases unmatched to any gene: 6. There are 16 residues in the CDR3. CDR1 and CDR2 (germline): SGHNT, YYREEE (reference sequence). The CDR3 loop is CASSGGSGRAQETQYF. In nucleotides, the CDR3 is TGTGCCAGCAGCGGAGGTAGCGGGAGGGCCCAAGAGACCCAGTACTTC.

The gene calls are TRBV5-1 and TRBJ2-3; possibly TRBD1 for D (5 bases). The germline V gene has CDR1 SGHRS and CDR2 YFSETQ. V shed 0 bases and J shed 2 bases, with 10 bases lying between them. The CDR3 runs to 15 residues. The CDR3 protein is CASSLAGRTTDTQYF. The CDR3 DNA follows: TGCGCCAGCAGCTTGGCAGGGCGAACCACAGATACGCAGTATTTT. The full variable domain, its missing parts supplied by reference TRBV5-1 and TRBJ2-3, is KAGVTQTPRYLIKTRGQQVTLSCSPISGHRSVSWYQQTPGQGLQFLFEYFSETQRNKGNFPGRFSGRQFSNSRSEMNVSTLELGDSALYLCASSLAGRTTDTQYFGPGTRLTVL.

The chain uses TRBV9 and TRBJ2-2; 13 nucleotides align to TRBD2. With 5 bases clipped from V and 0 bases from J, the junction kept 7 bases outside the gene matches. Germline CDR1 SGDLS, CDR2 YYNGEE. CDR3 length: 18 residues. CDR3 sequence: CASSAGLAGLTNTGELFF. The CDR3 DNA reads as TGTGCCAGCAGTGCGGGACTAGCGGGACTAACGAACACCGGGGAGCTGTTTTTT.

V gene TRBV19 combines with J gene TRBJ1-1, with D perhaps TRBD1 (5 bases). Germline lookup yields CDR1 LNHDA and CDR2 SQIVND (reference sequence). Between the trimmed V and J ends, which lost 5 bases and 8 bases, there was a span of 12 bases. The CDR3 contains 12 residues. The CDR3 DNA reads TGTGCCAGTAGTCTCCGGGGGTACGAAGCTTTCTTT. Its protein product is CASSLRGYEAFF.

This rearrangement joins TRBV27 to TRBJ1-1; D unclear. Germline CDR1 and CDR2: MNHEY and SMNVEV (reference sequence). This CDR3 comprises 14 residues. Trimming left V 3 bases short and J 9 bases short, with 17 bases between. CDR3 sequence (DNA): TGTGCCAGCAGTTTGCAGGAAGTGGGGAGTCAAGCTTTCTTT. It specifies CASSLQEVGSQAFF.

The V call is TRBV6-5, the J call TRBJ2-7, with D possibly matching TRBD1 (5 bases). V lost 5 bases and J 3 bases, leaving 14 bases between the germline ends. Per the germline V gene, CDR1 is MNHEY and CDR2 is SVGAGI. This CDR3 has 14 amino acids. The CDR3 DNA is TGTGCCAGCAGTACACTGACAGCTAACTACGAGCAGTACTTC. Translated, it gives CASSTLTANYEQYF.

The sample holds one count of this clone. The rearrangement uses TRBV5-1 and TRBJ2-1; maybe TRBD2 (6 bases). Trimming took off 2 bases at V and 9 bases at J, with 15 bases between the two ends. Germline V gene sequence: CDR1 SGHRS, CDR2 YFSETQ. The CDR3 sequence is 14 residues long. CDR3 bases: TGCGCCAGCAGCTTAATCTTCGGGAGAGGTGAGCAGTTCTTC. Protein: CASSLIFGRGEQFF.

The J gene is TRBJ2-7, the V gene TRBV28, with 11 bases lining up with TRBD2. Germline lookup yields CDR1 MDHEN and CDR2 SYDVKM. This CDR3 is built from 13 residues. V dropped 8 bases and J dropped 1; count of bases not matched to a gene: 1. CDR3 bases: TGTGCCAGCGGGACTAGCGGTTCCTACGAGCAGTACTTC. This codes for CASGTSGSYEQYF. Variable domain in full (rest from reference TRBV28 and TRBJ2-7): DVKVTQSSRYLVKRTGEKVFLECVQDMDHENMFWYRQDPGLGLRLIYFSYDVKMKEKGDIPEGYSVSREKKERFSLILESASTNQTSMYLCASGTSGSYEQYFGPGTRLTVT.

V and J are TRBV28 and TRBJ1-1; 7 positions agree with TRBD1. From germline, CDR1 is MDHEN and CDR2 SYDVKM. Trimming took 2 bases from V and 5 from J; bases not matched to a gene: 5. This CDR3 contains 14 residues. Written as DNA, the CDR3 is TGTGCCAGCAGTTTAAAGGGGGCGCAAACTGAAGCTTTCTTT. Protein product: CASSLKGAQTEAFF.

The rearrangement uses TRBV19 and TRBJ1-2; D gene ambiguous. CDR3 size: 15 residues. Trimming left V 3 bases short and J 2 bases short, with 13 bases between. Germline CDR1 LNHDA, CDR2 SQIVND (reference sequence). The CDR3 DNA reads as TGTGCCAGTAGTATGTTCAGGAGGACGAACTATGGCTACACCTTC. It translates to CASSMFRRTNYGYTF. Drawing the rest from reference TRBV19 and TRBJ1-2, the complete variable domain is DGGITQSPKYLFRKEGQNVTLSCEQNLNHDAMYWYRQDPGQGLRLIYYSQIVNDFQKGDIAEGYSVSREKKESFPLTVTSAQKNPTAFYLCASSMFRRTNYGYTFGSGTRLTVV.

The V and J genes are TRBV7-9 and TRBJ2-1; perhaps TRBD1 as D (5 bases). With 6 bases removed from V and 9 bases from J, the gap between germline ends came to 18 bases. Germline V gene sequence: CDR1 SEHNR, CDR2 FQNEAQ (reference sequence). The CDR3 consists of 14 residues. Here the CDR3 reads CASRRSAQGGEQFF. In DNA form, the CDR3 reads TGTGCCAGCAGACGCTCAGCCCAGGGTGGTGAGCAGTTCTTC.

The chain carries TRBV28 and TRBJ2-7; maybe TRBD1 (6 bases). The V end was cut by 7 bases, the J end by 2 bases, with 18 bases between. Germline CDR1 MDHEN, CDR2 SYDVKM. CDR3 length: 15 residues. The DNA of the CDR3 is TGTGCCAGCAAAAAAGGGGGATACACTACCTACGAGCAGTACTTC. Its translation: CASKKGGYTTYEQYF.

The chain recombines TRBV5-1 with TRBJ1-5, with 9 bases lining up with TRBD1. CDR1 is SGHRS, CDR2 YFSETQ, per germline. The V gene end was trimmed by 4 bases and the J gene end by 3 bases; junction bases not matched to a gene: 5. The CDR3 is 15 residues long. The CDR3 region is CASSPRTGDNQPQHF. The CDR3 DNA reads TGCGCCAGCAGCCCGCGGACAGGGGACAATCAGCCCCAGCATTTT.

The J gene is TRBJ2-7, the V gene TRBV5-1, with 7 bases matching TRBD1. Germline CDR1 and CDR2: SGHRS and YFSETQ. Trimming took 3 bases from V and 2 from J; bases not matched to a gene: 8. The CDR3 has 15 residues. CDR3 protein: CASSYGQERPYEQYF. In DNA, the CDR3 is TGCGCCAGCAGCTATGGACAGGAGAGACCCTACGAGCAGTACTTC.

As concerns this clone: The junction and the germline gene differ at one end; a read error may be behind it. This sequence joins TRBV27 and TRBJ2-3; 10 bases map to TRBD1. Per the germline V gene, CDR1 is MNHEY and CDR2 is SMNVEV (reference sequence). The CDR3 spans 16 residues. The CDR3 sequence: CASSWGTGDSTYTQYF. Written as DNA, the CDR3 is TGTGCCAGCAGTTGGGGGACAGGGGATAGCACATATACGCAGTATTTT.

Written as DNA, the CDR3 is TGTGCCAGCAGCCCCTTAGCGGGAGGGTCCTACAATGAGCAGTTCTTC. This sequence encodes CASSPLAGGSYNEQFF. The chain carries TRBV7-8 and TRBJ2-1, with TRBD2 matching 11 bases. The CDR3 consists of 16 residues. CDR1 SGHVS and CDR2 FQNEAQ come from the germline V gene. J gave up 1 base and V 5 bases, and 4 bases lay outside the gene matches.

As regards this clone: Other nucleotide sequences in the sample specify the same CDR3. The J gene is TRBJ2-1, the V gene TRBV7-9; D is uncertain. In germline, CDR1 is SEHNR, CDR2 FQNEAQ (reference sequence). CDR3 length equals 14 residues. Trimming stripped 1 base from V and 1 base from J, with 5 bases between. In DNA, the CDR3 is TGTGCCAGCAGCTTAGGGCTTTCCTACAATGAGCAGTTCTTC. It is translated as CASSLGLSYNEQFF. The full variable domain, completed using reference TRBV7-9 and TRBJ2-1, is DTGVSQNPRHKITKRGQNVTFRCDPISEHNRLYWYRQTLGQGPEFLTYFQNEAQLEKSRLLSDRFSAERPKGSFSTLEIQRTEQGDSAMYLCASSLGLSYNEQFFGPGTRLTVL.